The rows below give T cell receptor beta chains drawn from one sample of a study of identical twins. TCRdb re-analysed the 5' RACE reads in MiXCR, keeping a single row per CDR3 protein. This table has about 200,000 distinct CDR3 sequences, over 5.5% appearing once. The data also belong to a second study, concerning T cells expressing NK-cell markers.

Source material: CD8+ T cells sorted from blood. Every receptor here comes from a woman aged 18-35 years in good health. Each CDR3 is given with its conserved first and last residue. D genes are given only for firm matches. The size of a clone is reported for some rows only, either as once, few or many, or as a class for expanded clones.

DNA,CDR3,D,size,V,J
TGTGCCAGCTCGGGTTCCCAAGAGACCCAGTACTTC,CASSGSQETQYF,NA,once,TRBV28,TRBJ2-5
TGTGCCAGCAGTTCCTCAGAGGCGGCGGGGAATGAGCAGTTCTTC,CASSSSEAAGNEQFF,NA,few,TRBV9,TRBJ2-1
TGTGCCAGCTGGGCAGGGAATGGCTACACCTTC,CASWAGNGYTF,NA,many,TRBV12-3/TRBV12-4,TRBJ1-2
TGTGCCACCAGATCCAGGTACGAGCAGTACTTC,CATRSRYEQYF,NA,NA,TRBV2,TRBJ2-7
TGTGCCAGCAGTCAAGGGGTCAAAAACATTCAGTACTTC,CASSQGVKNIQYF,NA,NA,TRBV27,TRBJ2-4
TGTGCCAGCAGCCGACTAGCGGGGGGCTACAATGAGCAGTTCTTC,CASSRLAGGYNEQFF,TRBD2,few,TRBV11-2,TRBJ2-1
TGTGCCAGCAGCTTAGATCCGGGAATAGCCGATGAGCAGTTCTTC,CASSLDPGIADEQFF,NA,NA,TRBV11-2,TRBJ2-1
TGTGCCAGCAGCTTAAGGACAGATCAAGAGACCCAGTACTTC,CASSLRTDQETQYF,NA,many,TRBV7-9,TRBJ2-5
TGTGCCACTTCTAGGGGGGGCCCCTCCTACGAGCAGTACTTC,CATSRGGPSYEQYF,NA,few,TRBV12-3/TRBV12-4,TRBJ2-7
TGTGCCAGCGGCCCTAGCCCCCACTACGAGCAGTACTTC,CASGPSPHYEQYF,NA,NA,TRBV6-1,TRBJ2-7
TGTGCCAGCAGCTTGGGGGACCTAGGATCCTACGAGCAGTACTTC,CASSLGDLGSYEQYF,NA,few,TRBV7-6,TRBJ2-7
TGTGCCAGCACCCCCCCTAGCGGGGGGGTCAATGAGCAGTTCTTC,CASTPPSGGVNEQFF,TRBD2,NA,TRBV9,TRBJ2-1
TGTGCCAGCAGCACACCCGGGACAGGGGAGGGCTACACCTTC,CASSTPGTGEGYTF,NA,NA,TRBV21-1,TRBJ1-2
TGTGCCAGCAGCACACCGACTAGCGGGAGTTCACTTTTTTATAATGAGCAGTTCTTC,CASSTPTSGSSLFYNEQFF,TRBD2,few,TRBV11-1,TRBJ2-1
TGCAGCGGAGAAGGGGCTCGTACAACCAGATACAATGAGCAGTTCTTC,CSGEGARTTRYNEQFF,NA,many,TRBV29-1,TRBJ2-1
TGTGCCAGCAGCTCATCCCCGGGAATCGGCCAAGAGACCCAGTACTTC,CASSSSPGIGQETQYF,NA,NA,TRBV7-9,TRBJ2-5
TGTGCCAGCAGCGTAGGAACGGCAGGCACTGAAGCTTTCTTT,CASSVGTAGTEAFF,NA,few,TRBV9,TRBJ1-1
TGTGCCAGCAGAGGACAGCTTGGGGAGCTGTTTTTT,CASRGQLGELFF,NA,many,TRBV14,TRBJ2-2
TGTGCCAGCACCACCTCGGCGGATCCGTTCTTC,CASTTSADPFF,NA,few,TRBV2,TRBJ2-1
TGTGCCAGCAGCGTCTCCCCAGGACTCCGAGCCTCCCGCAATGAGCAGTTCTTC,CASSVSPGLRASRNEQFF,NA,NA,TRBV9,TRBJ2-1
TGTGCCAGCAGTGACCAGGGGGACAAATTCAATGAGCAGTTCTTC,CASSDQGDKFNEQFF,TRBD1,many,TRBV2,TRBJ2-1
TGTGCCAGCAGCCCCCATAGGTTACCTGGGAACATTCAGTACTTC,CASSPHRLPGNIQYF,NA,NA,TRBV7-8,TRBJ2-4
TGTGCCAGCAGGACGGTGAACACTGAAGCTTTCTTT,CASRTVNTEAFF,NA,many,TRBV11-2,TRBJ1-1
TGTGCCAGCAGCCAAGCCTCGGGACTAGCGAGGCAAGAGACCCAGTACTTC,CASSQASGLARQETQYF,TRBD2,many,TRBV3-1,TRBJ2-5
TGTGCCAGCAGTTCTTACAGGGTCGCCTACGAGCAGTACTTC,CASSSYRVAYEQYF,NA,few,TRBV27,TRBJ2-7
TGTGCCAGCAGTCGGGACGGCGAGACCGGGGAGCTGTTTTTT,CASSRDGETGELFF,NA,NA,TRBV6-1,TRBJ2-2
TGCAGTGCTAGAGACTCAACAGAGTCCTACGAGCAGTACTTC,CSARDSTESYEQYF,NA,NA,TRBV20-1,TRBJ2-7
TGCGCCAGCAGACAACACCTCGGGGCCCTGAACACTGAAGCTTTCTTT,CASRQHLGALNTEAFF,NA,NA,TRBV5-1,TRBJ1-1
TGTGCCAGCAGCACGTGGACAGGGAAGAACACTGAAGCTTTCTTT,CASSTWTGKNTEAFF,TRBD1,NA,TRBV7-9,TRBJ1-1
TGTGCCAGCAGCCGTCTGGGGGGGAGGGCCAAAAACATTCAGTACTTC,CASSRLGGRAKNIQYF,TRBD2,NA,TRBV27,TRBJ2-4
TGCAGTGCTAGCACCGACCTCCAAGAGACCCAGTACTTC,CSASTDLQETQYF,NA,many,TRBV20-1,TRBJ2-5
TGTGCCAGCCTAGCGGGGCCATACAATGAGCAGTTCTTC,CASLAGPYNEQFF,TRBD2,many,TRBV2,TRBJ2-1
TGCGCCAGCAGTCTAGCTTATCAGAAAGGGAGGACTGAAGCTTTCTTT,CASSLAYQKGRTEAFF,NA,NA,TRBV5-1,TRBJ1-1
TGTGCCAGCAGCTTATTAGGGGGCGGAAAAGTAGAGACCCAGTACTTC,CASSLLGGGKVETQYF,TRBD1,NA,TRBV7-9,TRBJ2-5
TGTGCCAGCAGCCTCGCGTCGAGCCGGCGCTACGAGCAGTACTTC,CASSLASSRRYEQYF,NA,NA,TRBV27,TRBJ2-7
TGTGCCAGCGCGGGGGCAGGTTATGGCTACACCTTC,CASAGAGYGYTF,NA,few,TRBV2,TRBJ1-2
TGTGCCAGCAGCGTAGAAGCGGGGATGAGGACCGGGGAGCTGTTTTTT,CASSVEAGMRTGELFF,TRBD2,many,TRBV9,TRBJ2-2
TGTGCCAGCAGCCCAGGCGGAAGGCTGGGGAACACTGAAGCTTTCTTT,CASSPGGRLGNTEAFF,NA,few,TRBV11-3,TRBJ1-1
TGCAGCGTTGCCGGGACAGGGTATAGGGAGCAGTACTTC,CSVAGTGYREQYF,TRBD1,NA,TRBV29-1,TRBJ2-7
TGCAGTGCTAGAGAACCGGGACTAGCGGTCGAGCAGTACTTC,CSAREPGLAVEQYF,TRBD2,few,TRBV20-1,TRBJ2-7
TGCAGCGTTGATTCTAGGTCTGGAAACACCATATATTTT,CSVDSRSGNTIYF,NA,few,TRBV29-1,TRBJ1-3
TGTGCCAGCAGCCCGGTCGCGGGTTTGGCCGGGGAGCTGTTTTTT,CASSPVAGLAGELFF,NA,NA,TRBV14,TRBJ2-2